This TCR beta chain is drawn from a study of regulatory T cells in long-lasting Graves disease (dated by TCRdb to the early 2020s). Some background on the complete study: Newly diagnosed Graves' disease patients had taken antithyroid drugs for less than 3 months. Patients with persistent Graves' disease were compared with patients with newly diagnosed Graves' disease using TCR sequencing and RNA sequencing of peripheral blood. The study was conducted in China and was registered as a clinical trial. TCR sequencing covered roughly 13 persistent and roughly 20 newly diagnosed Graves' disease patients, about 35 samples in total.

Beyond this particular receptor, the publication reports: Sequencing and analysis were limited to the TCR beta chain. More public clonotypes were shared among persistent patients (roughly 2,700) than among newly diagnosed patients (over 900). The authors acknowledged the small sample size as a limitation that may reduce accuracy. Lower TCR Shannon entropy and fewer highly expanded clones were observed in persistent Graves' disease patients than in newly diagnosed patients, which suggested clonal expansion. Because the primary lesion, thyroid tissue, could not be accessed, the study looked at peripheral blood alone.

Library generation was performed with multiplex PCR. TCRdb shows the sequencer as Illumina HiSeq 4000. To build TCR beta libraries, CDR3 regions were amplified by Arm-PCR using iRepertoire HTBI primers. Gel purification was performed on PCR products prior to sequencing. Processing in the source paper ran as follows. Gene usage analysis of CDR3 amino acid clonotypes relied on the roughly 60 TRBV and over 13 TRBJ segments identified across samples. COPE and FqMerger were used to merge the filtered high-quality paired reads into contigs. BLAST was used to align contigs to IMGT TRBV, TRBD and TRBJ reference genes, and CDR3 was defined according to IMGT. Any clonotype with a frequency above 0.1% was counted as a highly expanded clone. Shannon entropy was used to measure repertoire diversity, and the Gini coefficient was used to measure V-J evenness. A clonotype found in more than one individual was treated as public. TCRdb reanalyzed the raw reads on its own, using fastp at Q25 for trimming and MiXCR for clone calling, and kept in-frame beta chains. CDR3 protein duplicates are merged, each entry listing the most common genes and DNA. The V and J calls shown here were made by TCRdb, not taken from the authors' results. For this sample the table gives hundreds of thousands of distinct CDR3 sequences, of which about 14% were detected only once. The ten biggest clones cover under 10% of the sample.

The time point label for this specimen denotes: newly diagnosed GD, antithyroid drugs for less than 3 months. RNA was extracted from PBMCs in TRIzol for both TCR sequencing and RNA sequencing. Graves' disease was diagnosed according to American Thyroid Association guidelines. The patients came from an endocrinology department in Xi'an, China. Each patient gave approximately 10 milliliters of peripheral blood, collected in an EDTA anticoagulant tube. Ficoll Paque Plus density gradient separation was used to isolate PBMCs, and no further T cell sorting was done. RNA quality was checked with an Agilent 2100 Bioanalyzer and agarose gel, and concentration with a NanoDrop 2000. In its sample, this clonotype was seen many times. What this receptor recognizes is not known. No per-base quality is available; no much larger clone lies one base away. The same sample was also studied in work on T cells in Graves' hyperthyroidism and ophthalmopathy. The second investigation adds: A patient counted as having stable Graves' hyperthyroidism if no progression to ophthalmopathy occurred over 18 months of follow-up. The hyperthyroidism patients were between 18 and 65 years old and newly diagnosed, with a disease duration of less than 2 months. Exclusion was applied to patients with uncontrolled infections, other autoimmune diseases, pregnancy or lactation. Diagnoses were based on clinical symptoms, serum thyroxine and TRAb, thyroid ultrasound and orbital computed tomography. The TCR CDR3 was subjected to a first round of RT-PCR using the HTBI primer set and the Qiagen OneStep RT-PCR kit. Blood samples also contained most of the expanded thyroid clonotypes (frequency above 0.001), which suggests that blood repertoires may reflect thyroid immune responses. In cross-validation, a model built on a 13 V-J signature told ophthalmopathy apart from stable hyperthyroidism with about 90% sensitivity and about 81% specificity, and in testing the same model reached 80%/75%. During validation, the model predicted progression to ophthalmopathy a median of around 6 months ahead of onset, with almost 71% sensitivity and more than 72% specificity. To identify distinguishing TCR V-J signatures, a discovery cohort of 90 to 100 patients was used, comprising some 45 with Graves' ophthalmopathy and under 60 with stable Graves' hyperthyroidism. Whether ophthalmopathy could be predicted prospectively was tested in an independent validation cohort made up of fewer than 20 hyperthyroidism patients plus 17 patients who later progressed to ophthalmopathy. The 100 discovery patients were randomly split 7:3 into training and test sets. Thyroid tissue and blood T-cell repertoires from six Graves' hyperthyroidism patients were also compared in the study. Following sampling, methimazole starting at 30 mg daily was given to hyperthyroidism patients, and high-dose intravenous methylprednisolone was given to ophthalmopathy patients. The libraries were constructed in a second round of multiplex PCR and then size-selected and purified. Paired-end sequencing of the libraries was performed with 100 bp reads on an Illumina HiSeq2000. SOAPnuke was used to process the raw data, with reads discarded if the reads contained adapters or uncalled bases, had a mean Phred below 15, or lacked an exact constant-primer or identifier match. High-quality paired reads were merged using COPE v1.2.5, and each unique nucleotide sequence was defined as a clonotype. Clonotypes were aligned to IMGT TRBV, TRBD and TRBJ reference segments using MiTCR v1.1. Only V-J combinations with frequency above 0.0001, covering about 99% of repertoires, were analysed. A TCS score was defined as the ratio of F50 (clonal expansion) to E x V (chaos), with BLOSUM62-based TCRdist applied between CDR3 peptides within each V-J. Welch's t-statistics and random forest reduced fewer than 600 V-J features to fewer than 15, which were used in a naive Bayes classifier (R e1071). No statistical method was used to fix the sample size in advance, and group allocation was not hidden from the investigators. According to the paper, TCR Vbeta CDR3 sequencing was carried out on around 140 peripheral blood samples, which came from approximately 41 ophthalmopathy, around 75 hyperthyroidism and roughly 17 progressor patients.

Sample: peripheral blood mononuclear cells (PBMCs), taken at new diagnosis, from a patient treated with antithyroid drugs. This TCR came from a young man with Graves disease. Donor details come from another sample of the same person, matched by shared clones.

At the DNA level, the sequence is TGTGCCAGCAGGTCGACGGGAAAGGGAGAGACCCAGTACTTC. Its product reads: CASRSTGKGETQYF. The sequence is built from TRBV6-1 and TRBJ2-5, and the D gene may be TRBD2, 5 bases matching. The cysteine opens and the phenylalanine closes a CDR3 of 14 amino acids. The retained sequence is limited to the CDR3, 42 bases, with the frame set at the first base. The germline V gene specifies MNHNS as CDR1 and SASEGT as CDR2. At the junction V is shortened by 6 bases and J by 4 bases, with 15 bases in between.